This T cell receptor beta chain came from a study of CD8+ T cells in alopecia areata. Findings of the study overall: Across lesional scalp, and particularly alopecia totalis/universalis, clonality surpassed that of normal scalp.

Investigators isolated RNA and reverse transcribed it into cDNA to act as the sequencing template. Profiled with immunoSEQ multiplex PCR; TCRdb holds only in-frame clones, not every one. The table lists over 100,000 clones, no singletons, with around 20% in the top ten. This clone was observed a few times. Antigen unknown. Gene names are mouse gene names. With the read ending 4 residues before the CDR3 end, the germline J gene is used to fill in that end. Germline loops: CDR1 NNHDY, CDR2 SYVADS. This CDR3 contains 15 residues. V shed 2 bases and J shed 1 base, with 11 bases lying between them. The chain is built from TRBV13-3 and TRBJ2-4; TRBD1 might be the D (6 bases). The TCR originated in a C3H/HeJ mouse with alopecia areata. The MHC haplotype of the strain is H2-k. The sequenced material came from lesional skin. The CDR3 here is CASSEGGWGQNTLYF. The sequenced CDR3 bases are TGTGCCAGCAGTGAAGGGGGATGGGGTCAAAAC.